Included here is one T cell receptor beta chain sequence, with context. Its matching antigen is unknown. The lymph nodes were axillary draining lymph nodes from breast cancer patients. Germline-derived CDR1 and CDR2 are SGHTA and FQGTGA. The CDR3 spans 12 residues. The V end lost 5 bases, the J end lost 8 bases, and 12 bases lay between the germline ends. TCRdb independently ran MiXCR on the multiplex PCR reads; one entry per CDR3 protein. Here the sample spans tens of thousands of distinct CDR3 sequences, around 30% being singletons. The data belong to a study of breast tumors, draining lymph nodes, adjacent tissues. Study results and limitations: Luminal-like breast cancer showed significantly greater tumor-nontumor repertoire similarity than basal-like breast cancer did. Compared with lymph nodes, tumors were less diverse; compared with nontumor tissue, more. Tumor T cell lymph node origin was a supported hypothesis, not proven. The data were judged consistent with most tumor T cells coming from lymph node and expanding in tumor.

V gene TRBV7-3 combines with J gene TRBJ1-1; no clear D. Sequenced input: axillary lymph node tissue. The sequence was obtained from a female donor with breast cancer. Some clones in this sample may be carry-over from other donors' samples. The CDR3 DNA reads as TGTGCCAGCAGCCCCCCGTTTGGGGAAGCTTTCTTT. As protein: CASSPPFGEAFF.